This T cell receptor beta chain was sequenced for a study of T cell repertoires in cytomegalovirus infection. Background on the study: Peptides in the study included HLA-C-restricted and HLA-B-restricted CMV epitopes. Public TCR beta signatures were indicative of both CMV infection and a matching HLA type. Study-wide findings and caveats: Summed frequency of public TCR beta families distinguished CMV carriers with the relevant HLA.

TCRdb fed the reads into MiXCR, producing one record per CDR3 protein. This table holds 150,000 to 200,000 distinct CDR3 sequences, about 22% found once. V was shortened by 3 bases and J by 1 base, with 12 bases between the two germline ends. CDR1 is MGHRA, CDR2 YSYEKL, per germline. This CDR3 contains 15 residues. About this clonotype: Its antigen is currently unknown.

The sample was CD8+ T cells from cultured PBMCs, taken from culture after CMV antigen stimulation. This clonotype was obtained from a human donor in good health (CMV status not recorded). Some clones in this sample may be carry-over from other donors' samples. The chain combines TRBV4-1 with TRBJ1-1; no firm D call. The CDR3 protein is CASSQGPSANTEAFF. The CDR3 DNA reads TGCGCCAGCAGCCAGGGTCCATCGGCGAACACTGAAGCTTTCTTT.